Given below is one T cell receptor beta chain in context. Its antigen remains unknown. Method: immunoSEQ multiplex PCR; TCRdb's copy keeps in-frame clones and lacks some. The sample consists of 40,000 to 50,000 clones, 80% of them appearing once. This record comes from a study of OX40 agonist ivuxolimab in advanced cancers. The overall study: Past anti-PD-1, anti-PD-L1 or anti-CTLA-4 therapy was accepted, and approximately 40% had received some. Whole-study results and caveats: Certain nonresponders likewise exhibited a low normalized T-cell clonal expansion.

V was pared by 5 bases and J by 5 bases, with 7 bases of the junction left unmatched. The CDR3 contains 14 residues. Germline loops: CDR1 SGHAT, CDR2 FQNNGV. Sequencing used CD4+ or CD8+ T cells sorted from blood, obtained in a trial of the OX40 agonist ivuxolimab. The chain is built from TRBV11-2 and TRBJ1-1; the match to TRBD1 covers 8 bases. This receptor was taken from an adult with an advanced solid tumor such as melanoma, head and neck, liver or kidney cancer. CDR3 coding DNA: TGTGCCAGCAGCCCCGGACAGGGCGCTACTGAAGCTTTCTTT. This gives the protein CASSPGQGATEAFF.